Below are 21 T cell receptor beta chains sequenced from a single sample in a study of blood T cell repertoires in COVID-19 (TCRdb year 2020). Receptors were amplified or captured by the immunoSEQ multiplex PCR assay. Entries here come from immuneACCESS through TCRdb and include only in-frame sequences with V and J called. Some clones fail to appear in such tables; in the studies checked, an unresolved V gene covers under half of the shortfall, and the cause of the remainder is unknown. A total of about 190,000 clones appear in this sample, less than 80% of them only once. Less than 15% of the sample lies in the top ten. What was sequenced was peripheral blood. Receptor source: a man in his fifties or sixties who had recovered from COVID-19.

V and J are TRBV28 and TRBJ1-5; TRBD1 matches at 10 bases. This CDR3 is 15 amino acids long. Per the germline V gene, CDR1 is MDHEN and CDR2 is SYDVKM. V lost 7 bases and J lost 4; bases outside the gene matches: 7. CDR3 nucleotide sequence: TGTGCCAGCACCCTAGACAGGGGGCAGAATCAGCCCCAGCATTTT. As protein: CASTLDRGQNQPQHF.

The rearrangement joins TRBV18 to TRBJ1-5; 10 nucleotides agree with TRBD1. Germline V gives CDR1 KGHSH, CDR2 LQKENI. This CDR3 has 14 amino acids. V was clipped by 4 bases and J by 7 bases; unmatched bases: 4. The CDR3 DNA is TGTGCCAGCTCACTAGGACAGGGGGACCAGCCCCAGCATTTT. This gives the protein CASSLGQGDQPQHF.

This clone was detected a few times. The chain recombines TRBV28 with TRBJ2-7, with TRBD1 matching 9 bases. The CDR3 covers 15 residues. Trimming cost V 6 bases and J 1 base; bases outside gene matches: 7. CDR1 is MDHEN, CDR2 SYDVKM, per germline. For the CDR3, the DNA is TGTGCCAGCAGCCTAATCGACAGGGGGTCCTACGAGCAGTACTTC. The encoded protein is CASSLIDRGSYEQYF.

The V gene is TRBV9, the J gene TRBJ2-3; the match to TRBD2 covers 7 bases. V shed 0 bases, J shed 2 bases, and the junction held 9 bases outside the gene matches. This CDR3 comprises 17 residues. Per the germline V gene, CDR1 is SGDLS and CDR2 is YYNGEE. This CDR3 is CASSVEGTTLVTDTQYF. In nucleotides, the CDR3 is TGTGCCAGCAGCGTAGAGGGGACTACCCTAGTCACAGATACGCAGTATTTT.

In DNA form, the CDR3 reads TGCGCCAGCAGCTTGGACGGGACAGGCTCCTACGAGCAGTACTTC. Encoded protein: CASSLDGTGSYEQYF. This chain uses TRBV5-1 with TRBJ2-7, with 8 bases aligning to TRBD1. This CDR3 comprises 15 residues. J was trimmed by 0 bases and V by 0 bases; bases with no gene match: 2. Per the germline V gene, CDR1 is SGHRS and CDR2 is YFSETQ.

V is TRBV15 and J is TRBJ2-7, with D possibly being TRBD2 (6 bases). The CDR3 sequence is 13 residues long. Looked up from germline, CDR1 is LNHNV and CDR2 is YYDKDF (reference sequence). Between the trimmed V and J ends, which lost 0 bases and 7 bases, there was a span of 10 bases. The DNA of the CDR3 is TGTGCCACCAGCAGAGATCTGGGGGGAGAGCAGTACTTC. This encodes CATSRDLGGEQYF.

The chain uses TRBV7-8 and TRBJ2-4; unclear D gene. The CDR3 extends over 16 amino acids. Germline loops: CDR1 SGHVS, CDR2 FQNEAQ. Trimming removed 0 bases at V and 2 bases at J, with 11 bases between. This CDR3 is CASSLAQKYTKNIQYF. Written as DNA, the CDR3 is TGTGCCAGCAGCTTAGCTCAGAAGTATACCAAAAACATTCAGTACTTC. Full variable domain (rest looked up from reference TRBV7-8 and TRBJ2-4): GAGVSQSPRYKVAKRGQDVALRCDPISGHVSLFWYQQALGQGPEFLTYFQNEAQLDKSGLPSDRFFAERPEGSVSTLKIQRTQQEDSAVYLCASSLAQKYTKNIQYFGAGTRLSVL.

The chain joins TRBV7-8 to TRBJ2-3; 8 positions agree with TRBD2. CDR3 size: 14 residues. J was trimmed by 6 bases and V by 3 bases; bases with no gene match: 5. CDR1 SGHVS and CDR2 FQNEAQ come from the germline V gene. The CDR3 spells CASSFTGGRDTQYF. In DNA form, the CDR3 reads TGTGCCAGCAGCTTCACGGGGGGGAGGGATACGCAGTATTTT.

The chain employs TRBV3-1 (or the pseudogene TRBV3-2) and TRBJ1-3; 7 nucleotides line up with TRBD1. J was trimmed by 2 bases and V by 1 base; bases with no gene match: 5. The CDR3 runs 16 residues. CDR1 is LGHDT, CDR2 YNNKEL, per germline (reference sequence). Here the CDR3 reads CASSQVLQGTGNTIYF. CDR3 DNA sequence: TGTGCCAGCAGCCAAGTATTACAGGGGACTGGAAACACCATATATTTT.

The chain has TRBV11-2 and TRBJ2-7; the match to TRBD2 covers 7 bases. Germline V gives CDR1 SGHAT, CDR2 FQNNGV. Trimming cost V 7 bases and J 6 bases; bases outside gene matches: 9. CDR3 length equals 13 residues. The CDR3 reads CASTPTLAAEQYF. Written as DNA, the CDR3 is TGTGCCAGCACCCCGACTCTAGCGGCCGAGCAGTACTTC.

The gene calls are TRBV28 and TRBJ1-4; 9 bases align to TRBD1. The V and J ends lost 3 bases and 7 bases, in that order; junction bases with no gene match: 6. The CDR3 has 15 amino acids. CDR1 and CDR2 from the germline V gene are MDHEN and SYDVKM. DNA of the CDR3: TGTGCCAGCAGTTTGGGGGGACAGGGTGGTGAAAAACTGTTTTTT. Amino acids: CASSLGGQGGEKLFF.

This clone turned up a few times. The rearrangement joins TRBV15 to TRBJ2-1; D uncertain. V lost 3 bases and J 6 bases, leaving 12 bases between the germline ends. Germline CDR1 and CDR2: LNHNV and YYDKDF (reference sequence). This CDR3 is 14 amino acids long. CDR3 coding DNA: TGTGCCACCAGCAGTCTTCTAGTACTCAATGAGCAGTTCTTC. Translating it yields CATSSLLVLNEQFF.

V and J are TRBV29-1 and TRBJ1-1; 7 nucleotides agree with TRBD1. CDR3 length equals 13 residues. Per the germline V gene, CDR1 is SQVTM and CDR2 is ANQGSEA. V lost 7 bases to trimming and J lost 1 base; unmatched junction nucleotides: 6. The CDR3 DNA reads TGCAGCGCCTACAGGGGTTCGAACACTGAAGCTTTCTTT. Encoded protein: CSAYRGSNTEAFF. Combining the CDR3 with reference TRBV29-1 and TRBJ1-1 gives the whole variable domain SAVISQKPSRDICQRGTSLTIQCQVDSQVTMMFWYRQQPGQSLTLIATANQGSEATYESGFVIDKFPISRPNLTFSTLTVSNMSPEDSSIYLCSAYRGSNTEAFFGQGTRLTVV.

The J gene is TRBJ2-1, the V gene TRBV6-1; 8 positions agree with TRBD2. The J segment lost 16 bases and the V segment lost 2 bases, leaving 7 bases of the junction unmatched. This CDR3 has 12 amino acids. Germline-derived CDR1 and CDR2 are MNHNS and SASEGT. The DNA for the CDR3 is TGTGCCAGCAGTGAAATAGCGGGGAGAAGATTCTTC. It codes for CASSEIAGRRFF.

The sample holds one count of this clone. The chain recombines TRBV28 with TRBJ2-1, with 9 bases that match TRBD2. CDR1 MDHEN and CDR2 SYDVKM come from the germline V gene. V shed 1 base, J shed 7 bases, and the junction held 26 bases outside the gene matches. The CDR3 spans 22 residues. CDR3 nucleotide sequence: TGTGCCAGCAGTTTATCGTCAGGGGGTGGGTATGCAGGTAGCGGGAGTCGGAATGAGCAGTTCTTC. This translates into CASSLSSGGGYAGSGSRNEQFF.

V gene TRBV21-1 combines with J gene TRBJ1-4. TRBV21-1 corresponds to a pseudogene. The CDR3 loop spans 14 amino acids. The CDR3 region has the DNA TGTGCCAGCAGCAAAGGAGGGCGAAATGAAAAACTGTTTTTT. Translation: CASSKGGRNEKLFF.

The V call is TRBV5-1, the J call TRBJ1-2; D not certain. Germline CDR1 is SGHRS and CDR2 is YFSETQ. The CDR3 covers 14 residues. The ends were cut back, 0 bases at V and 8 bases at J, with 14 bases in the middle. The CDR3 bases are TGCGCCAGCAGCTTGGTTATGGAGGGAGGCGGCTACACCTTC. The encoded protein is CASSLVMEGGGYTF.

The genes are TRBV6-5 and TRBJ2-1; 9 nucleotides line up with TRBD1. The J segment lost 0 bases and the V segment lost 6 bases, leaving 3 bases of the junction unmatched. CDR1 is MNHEY, CDR2 SVGAGI, per germline. The CDR3 runs 15 residues. The CDR3 reads CASRRTGDSYNEQFF. For the CDR3, the DNA is TGTGCCAGCAGAAGGACAGGGGACTCCTACAATGAGCAGTTCTTC.

In regard to this clone: Compared with germline, one end of the junction differs, possibly owing to a read error. CDR3 nucleotide sequence: TGTGCCAGCAGGGAAGACAGGGGAAATGGCTACACCTTC. It translates to CASREDRGNGYTF. This sequence joins TRBV6-1 and TRBJ1-2; 8 bases are shared with TRBD1. Germline CDR1 reads MNHNS; CDR2 reads SASEGT. The CDR3 consists of 13 residues.

The chain employs TRBV20-1 and TRBJ2-3, with 11 positions matching TRBD2. V gave up 3 bases and J gave up 1 base; unmatched junction bases: 15. CDR3 length: 19 residues. The germline CDR1 and CDR2 sequences are DFQATT and SNEGSKA (reference sequence). For the CDR3, the DNA is TGCAGTGCTAGTGTTAATAGCGGGAGGGCCGACTTACGCACAGATACGCAGTATTTT. This codes for CSASVNSGRADLRTDTQYF.

The gene calls are TRBV9 and TRBJ2-7; 10 bases align to TRBD2. CDR1 is SGDLS and CDR2 is YYNGEE in the germline V gene. This CDR3 has 16 amino acids. J was trimmed by 3 bases and V by 1 base; bases with no gene match: 7. CDR3 region: CASSVWPSGRDYEQYF. The DNA of the CDR3 is TGTGCCAGCAGCGTATGGCCCAGCGGGAGGGACTACGAGCAGTACTTC.